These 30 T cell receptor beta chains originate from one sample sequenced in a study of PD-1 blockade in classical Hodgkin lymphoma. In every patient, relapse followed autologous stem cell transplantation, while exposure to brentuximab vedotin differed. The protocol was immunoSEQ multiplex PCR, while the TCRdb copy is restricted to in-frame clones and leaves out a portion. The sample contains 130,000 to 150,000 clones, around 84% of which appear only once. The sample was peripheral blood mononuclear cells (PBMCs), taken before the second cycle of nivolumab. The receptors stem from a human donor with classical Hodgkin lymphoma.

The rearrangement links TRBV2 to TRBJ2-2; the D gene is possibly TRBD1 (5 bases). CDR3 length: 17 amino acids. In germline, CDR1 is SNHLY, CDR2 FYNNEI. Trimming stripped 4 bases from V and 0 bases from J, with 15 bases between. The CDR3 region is CASSVPHDRSNTGELFF. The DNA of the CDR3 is TGTGCCAGCAGTGTTCCCCACGACAGATCGAACACCGGGGAGCTGTTTTTT.

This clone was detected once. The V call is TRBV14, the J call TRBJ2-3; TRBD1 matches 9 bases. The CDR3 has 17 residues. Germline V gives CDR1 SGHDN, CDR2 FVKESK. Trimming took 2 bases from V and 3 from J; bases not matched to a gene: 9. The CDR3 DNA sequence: TGTGCCAGCAGCCAAATTGGTGGGACAGGGAAGACAGATACGCAGTATTTT. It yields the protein CASSQIGGTGKTDTQYF.

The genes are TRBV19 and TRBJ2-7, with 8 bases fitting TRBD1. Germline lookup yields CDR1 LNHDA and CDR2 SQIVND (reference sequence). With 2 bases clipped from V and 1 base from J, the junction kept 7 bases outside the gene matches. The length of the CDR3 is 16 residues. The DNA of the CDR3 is TGTGCCAGTAGTATAAGGGGCAGGGGGCTTTCCTACGAGCAGTACTTC. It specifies CASSIRGRGLSYEQYF.

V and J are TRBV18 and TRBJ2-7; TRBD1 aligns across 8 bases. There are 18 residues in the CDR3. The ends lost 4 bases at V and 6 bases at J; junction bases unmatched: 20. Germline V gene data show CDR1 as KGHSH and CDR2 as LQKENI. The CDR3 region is CASSRLSGTGHTGTEQYF. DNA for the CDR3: TGTGCCAGCTCACGTTTGTCCGGGACAGGCCATACAGGAACCGAGCAGTACTTC.

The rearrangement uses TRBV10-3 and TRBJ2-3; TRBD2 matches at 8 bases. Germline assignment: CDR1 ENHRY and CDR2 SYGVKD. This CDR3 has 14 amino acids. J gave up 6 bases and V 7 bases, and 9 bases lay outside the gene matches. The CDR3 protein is CAIKRRGDMDTQYF. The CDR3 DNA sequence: TGTGCCATCAAGAGGCGGGGGGATATGGATACGCAGTATTTT.

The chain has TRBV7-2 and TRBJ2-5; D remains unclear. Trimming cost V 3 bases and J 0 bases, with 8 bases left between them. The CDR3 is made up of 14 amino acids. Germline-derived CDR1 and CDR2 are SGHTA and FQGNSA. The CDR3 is CASSLTSYQETQYF. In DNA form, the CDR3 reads TGTGCCAGCAGCTTGACATCGTACCAAGAGACCCAGTACTTC.

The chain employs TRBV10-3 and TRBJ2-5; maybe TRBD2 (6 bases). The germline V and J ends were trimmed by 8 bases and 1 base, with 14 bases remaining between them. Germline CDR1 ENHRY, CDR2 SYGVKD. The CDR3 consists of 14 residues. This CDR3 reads CAISPGGSQETQYF. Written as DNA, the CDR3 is TGTGCCATCTCCCCCGGAGGGTCCCAAGAGACCCAGTACTTC.

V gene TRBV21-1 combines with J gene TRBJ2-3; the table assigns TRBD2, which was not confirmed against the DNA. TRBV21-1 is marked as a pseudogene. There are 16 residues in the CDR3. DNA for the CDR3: TGTGCCAGCACCCCGTGGGGGGGTACTAGCACAGATACGCAGTATTTT. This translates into CASTPWGGTSTDTQYF.

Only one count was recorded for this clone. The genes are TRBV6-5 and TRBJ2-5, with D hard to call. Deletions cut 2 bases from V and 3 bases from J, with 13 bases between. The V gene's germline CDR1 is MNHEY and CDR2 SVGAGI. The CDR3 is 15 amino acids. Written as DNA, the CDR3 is TGTGCCAGCAGTTACCGGACGCCTGGGGAAGAGACCCAGTACTTC. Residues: CASSYRTPGEETQYF.

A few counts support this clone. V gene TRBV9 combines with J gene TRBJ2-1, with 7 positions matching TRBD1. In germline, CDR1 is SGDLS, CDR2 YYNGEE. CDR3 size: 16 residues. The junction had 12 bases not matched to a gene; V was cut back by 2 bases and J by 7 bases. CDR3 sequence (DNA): TGTGCCAGCAGCGTGGTGGGGACAGATTCTCTTAATGAGCAGTTCTTC. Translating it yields CASSVVGTDSLNEQFF.

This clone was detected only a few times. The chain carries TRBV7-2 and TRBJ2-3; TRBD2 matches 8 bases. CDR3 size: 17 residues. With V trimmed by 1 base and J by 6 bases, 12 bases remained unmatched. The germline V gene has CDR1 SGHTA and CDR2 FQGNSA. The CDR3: CASSLVLPGSGGDTQYF. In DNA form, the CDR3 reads TGTGCCAGCAGCTTAGTTCTCCCAGGCTCGGGAGGGGATACGCAGTATTTT.

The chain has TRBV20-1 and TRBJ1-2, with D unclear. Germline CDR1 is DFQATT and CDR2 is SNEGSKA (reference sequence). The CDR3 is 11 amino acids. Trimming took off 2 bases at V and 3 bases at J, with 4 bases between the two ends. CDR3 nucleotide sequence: TGCAGTGCTAGAAGGGACTATGGCTACACCTTC. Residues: CSARRDYGYTF.

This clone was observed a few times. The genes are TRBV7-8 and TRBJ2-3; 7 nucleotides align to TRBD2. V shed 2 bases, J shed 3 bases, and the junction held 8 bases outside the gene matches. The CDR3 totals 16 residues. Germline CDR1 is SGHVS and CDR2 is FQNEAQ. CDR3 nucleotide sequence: TGTGCCAGCAGCTTATGGGCGGGAGAGGCGACAGATACGCAGTATTTT. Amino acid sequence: CASSLWAGEATDTQYF.

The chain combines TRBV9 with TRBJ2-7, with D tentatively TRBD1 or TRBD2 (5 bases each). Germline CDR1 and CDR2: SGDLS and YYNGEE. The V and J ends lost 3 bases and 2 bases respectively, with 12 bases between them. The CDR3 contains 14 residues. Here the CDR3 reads CASSAEGKTYEQYF. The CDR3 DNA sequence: TGTGCCAGCAGCGCCGAGGGGAAAACCTACGAGCAGTACTTC.

CDR3 DNA sequence: TGTGCCAGCAGCTACGTTACGGTCAATGAGCAGTTCTTC. It codes for CASSYVTVNEQFF. The genes are TRBV7-2 and TRBJ2-1, with unresolved D. V lost 4 bases to trimming and J lost 6 bases, with 10 bases between them. This CDR3 contains 13 residues. Germline assignment: CDR1 SGHTA and CDR2 FQGNSA.

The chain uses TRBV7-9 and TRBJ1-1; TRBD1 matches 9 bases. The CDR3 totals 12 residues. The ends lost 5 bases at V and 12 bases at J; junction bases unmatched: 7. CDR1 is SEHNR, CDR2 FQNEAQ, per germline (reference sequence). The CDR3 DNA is TGTGCCAGCAGCGGGACAGGGTTTGCGTCTTTCTTT. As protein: CASSGTGFASFF. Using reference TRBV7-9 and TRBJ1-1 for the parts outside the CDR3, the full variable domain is DTGVSQNPRHKITKRGQNVTFRCDPISEHNRLYWYRQTLGQGPEFLTYFQNEAQLEKSRLLSDRFSAERPKGSFSTLEIQRTEQGDSAMYLCASSGTGFASFFGQGTRLTVV.

The CDR3 spells CASSVGTAYNEQFF. CDR3 nucleotide sequence: TGTGCCAGCAGCGTAGGAACAGCCTACAATGAGCAGTTCTTC. This chain links TRBV9 with TRBJ2-1; D gene unclear. The CDR3 contains 14 residues. Germline V gives CDR1 SGDLS, CDR2 YYNGEE. The germline V and J ends were trimmed by 0 bases and 2 bases, with 6 bases remaining between them.

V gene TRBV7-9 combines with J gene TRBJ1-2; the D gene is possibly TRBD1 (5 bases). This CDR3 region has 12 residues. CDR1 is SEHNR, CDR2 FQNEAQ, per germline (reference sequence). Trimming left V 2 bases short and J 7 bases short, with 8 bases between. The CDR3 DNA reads TGTGCCAGCAGCTTATTAGGGGCTGGCTACACCTTC. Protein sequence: CASSLLGAGYTF.

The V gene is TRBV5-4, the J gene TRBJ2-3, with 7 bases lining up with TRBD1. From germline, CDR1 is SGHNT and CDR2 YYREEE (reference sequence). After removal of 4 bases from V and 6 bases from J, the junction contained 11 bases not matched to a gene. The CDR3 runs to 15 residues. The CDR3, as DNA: TGTGCCAGCAGCCAAATTCGGACAGGACTGGATACGCAGTATTTT. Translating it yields CASSQIRTGLDTQYF.

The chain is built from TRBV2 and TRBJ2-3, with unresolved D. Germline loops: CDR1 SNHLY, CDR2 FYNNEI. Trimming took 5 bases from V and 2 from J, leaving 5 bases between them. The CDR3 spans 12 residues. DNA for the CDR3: TGTGCCAGCAGTCTGAACACAGATACGCAGTATTTT. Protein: CASSLNTDTQYF.

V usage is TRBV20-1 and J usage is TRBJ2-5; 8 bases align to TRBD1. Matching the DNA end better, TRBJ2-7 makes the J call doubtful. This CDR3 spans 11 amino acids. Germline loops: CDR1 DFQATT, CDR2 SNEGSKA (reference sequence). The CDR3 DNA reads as TGCAGTGCCCGGACAGGGACCGAGCAGTACTTC. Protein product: CSARTGTEQYF.

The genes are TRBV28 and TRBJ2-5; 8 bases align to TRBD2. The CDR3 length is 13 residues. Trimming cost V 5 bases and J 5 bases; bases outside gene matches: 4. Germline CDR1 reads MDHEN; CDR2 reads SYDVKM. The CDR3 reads CASSRTSYETQYF. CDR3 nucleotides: TGTGCCAGCAGTCGGACTAGCTACGAGACCCAGTACTTC.

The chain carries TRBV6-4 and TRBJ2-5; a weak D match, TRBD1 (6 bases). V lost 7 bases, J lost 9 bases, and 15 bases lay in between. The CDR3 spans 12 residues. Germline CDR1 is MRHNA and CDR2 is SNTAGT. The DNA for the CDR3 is TGTGCCAGCACCTGGGACAATGACGCCCAGTACTTC. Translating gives CASTWDNDAQYF.

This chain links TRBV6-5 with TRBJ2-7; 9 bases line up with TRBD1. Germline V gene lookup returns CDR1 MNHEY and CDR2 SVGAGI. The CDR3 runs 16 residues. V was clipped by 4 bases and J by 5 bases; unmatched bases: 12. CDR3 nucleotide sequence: TGTGCCAGCAGTTCCGCCTGGGACAGGGAATCGGACGAGCAGTACTTC. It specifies CASSSAWDRESDEQYF.

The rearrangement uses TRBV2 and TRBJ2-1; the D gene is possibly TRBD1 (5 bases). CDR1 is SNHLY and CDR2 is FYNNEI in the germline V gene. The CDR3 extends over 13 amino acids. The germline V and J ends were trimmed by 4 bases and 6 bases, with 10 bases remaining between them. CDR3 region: CASSAGQFNEQFF. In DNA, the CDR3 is TGTGCCAGCAGTGCAGGGCAGTTCAATGAGCAGTTCTTC.

CDR3 residues: CASSYSGPLNTEAFF. In DNA, the CDR3 is TGTGCCAGCAGTTATTCGGGGCCACTGAACACTGAAGCTTTCTTT. The chain has TRBV6-6 and TRBJ1-1; maybe TRBD1 (5 bases). This CDR3 has 15 amino acids. CDR1 and CDR2 (germline): MNHNY, SVGAGI (reference sequence). With 3 bases removed from V and 0 bases from J, the gap between germline ends came to 11 bases.

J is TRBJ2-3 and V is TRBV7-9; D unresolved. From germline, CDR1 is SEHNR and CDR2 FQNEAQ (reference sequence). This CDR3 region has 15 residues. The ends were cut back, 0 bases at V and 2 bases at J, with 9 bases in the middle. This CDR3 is CASSLAPGVTDTQYF. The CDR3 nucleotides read TGTGCCAGCAGCTTAGCGCCAGGAGTCACAGATACGCAGTATTTT. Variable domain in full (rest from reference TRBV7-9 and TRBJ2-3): DTGVSQNPRHKITKRGQNVTFRCDPISEHNRLYWYRQTLGQGPEFLTYFQNEAQLEKSRLLSDRFSAERPKGSFSTLEIQRTEQGDSAMYLCASSLAPGVTDTQYFGPGTRLTVL.

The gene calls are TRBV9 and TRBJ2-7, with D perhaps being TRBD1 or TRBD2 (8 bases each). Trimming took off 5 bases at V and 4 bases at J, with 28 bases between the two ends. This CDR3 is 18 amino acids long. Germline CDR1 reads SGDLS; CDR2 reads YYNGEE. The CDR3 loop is CASSTPPGGAGGTYEQYF. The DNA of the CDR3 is TGTGCCAGCAGTACCCCCCCGGGGGGGGCAGGGGGCACTTACGAGCAGTACTTC.

The CDR3 DNA follows: TGTGCCAGCAGTTTATCGAGGAGGATACCAGTGGGGAACTATGGCTACACCTTC. This sequence encodes CASSLSRRIPVGNYGYTF. V and J are TRBV27 and TRBJ1-2, with unresolved D. The CDR3 has 18 amino acids. Per the germline V gene, CDR1 is MNHEY and CDR2 is SMNVEV (reference sequence). Deletions cut 0 bases from V and 2 bases from J, with 19 bases between.

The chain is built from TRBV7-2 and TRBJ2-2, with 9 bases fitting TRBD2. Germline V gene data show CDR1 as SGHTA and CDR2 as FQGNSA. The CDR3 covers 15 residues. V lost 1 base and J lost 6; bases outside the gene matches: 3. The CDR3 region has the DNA TGTGCCAGCAGCTTAGGAGCGGGGGGCCCCGGGGAGCTGTTTTTT. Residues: CASSLGAGGPGELFF. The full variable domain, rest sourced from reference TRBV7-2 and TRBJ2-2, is GAGVSQSPSNKVTEKGKDVELRCDPISGHTALYWYRQSLGQGLEFLIYFQGNSAPDKSGLPSDRFSAERTGGSVSTLTIQRTQQEDSAVYLCASSLGAGGPGELFFGEGSRLTVL.